These 23 T cell receptor beta chains originate from one sample sequenced in a study of CD8 T cells in ankylosing spondylitis. MiXCR, run by TCRdb on the 5' RACE reads, gives a single entry per CDR3 protein. The table has some 30,000 distinct CDR3 sequences, around 14% seen once. The material sequenced was blood. The receptors derive from a male donor with ankylosing spondylitis or in good health (not recorded which).

This clonotype was recorded many times. The rearrangement uses TRBV12-3 or TRBV12-4 and TRBJ1-5; tentative D call: TRBD1 (6 bases). Trimming pared 6 bases from V and 2 bases from J, leaving 11 bases between. This CDR3 has 14 residues. DNA for the CDR3: TGTGCCAGCAGCCTACAGGGCGGCAATCAGCCCCAGCATTTT. Its translation: CASSLQGGNQPQHF.

The rearrangement joins TRBV4-3 to TRBJ2-1; 10 nucleotides line up with TRBD2. The V gene's germline CDR1 is LGHNA and CDR2 YSLEER. V lost 0 bases and J lost 10; bases outside the gene matches: 9. This CDR3 is 16 amino acids long. The CDR3 nucleotides read TGCGCCAGCAGCCAAGATCTGGCTAGCGGGAGTCTAGAGCAGTTCTTC. Translated, it gives CASSQDLASGSLEQFF.

This clonotype was detected a few times. CDR3 protein: CASSLGGSAYNEQFF. The CDR3 DNA follows: TGTGCCAGCAGCTTAGGCGGGAGTGCCTACAATGAGCAGTTCTTC. The chain joins TRBV7-2 to TRBJ2-1; 7 bases line up with TRBD2. The V gene end was trimmed by 1 base and the J gene end by 2 bases; junction bases not matched to a gene: 2. This CDR3 is 15 amino acids long. Germline-derived CDR1 and CDR2 are SGHTA and FQGNSA.

This chain uses TRBV29-1 with TRBJ2-2, with D uncertain. V lost 3 bases and J lost 2, with 7 bases in between. The CDR3 has 13 amino acids. Germline V gives CDR1 SQVTM, CDR2 ANQGSEA. The CDR3 reads CSVEFPNTGELFF. Written as DNA, the CDR3 is TGCAGCGTTGAGTTCCCCAACACCGGGGAGCTGTTTTTT.

The chain uses TRBV2 and TRBJ2-2; TRBD2 matches 9 bases. V shed 6 bases, J shed 6 bases, and the junction held 5 bases outside the gene matches. The V gene's germline CDR1 is SNHLY and CDR2 FYNNEI. This CDR3 has 14 amino acids. CDR3 in amino acids: CASRVAGVAGELFF. The CDR3 DNA reads as TGTGCCAGCAGGGTAGCGGGGGTTGCCGGGGAGCTGTTTTTT. The whole variable domain, filled in from reference TRBV2 and TRBJ2-2, reads EPEVTQTPSHQVTQMGQEVILRCVPISNHLYFYWYRQILGQKVEFLVSFYNNEISEKSEIFDDQFSVERPDGSNFTLKIRSTKLEDSAMYFCASRVAGVAGELFFGEGSRLTVL.

The chain has TRBV6-2 or TRBV6-3 and TRBJ1-5; tentatively, D is TRBD1 (5 bases). This CDR3 has 18 residues. Trimming left V 6 bases short and J 0 bases short, with 21 bases between. CDR1 is MNHEY, CDR2 SVGEGT, per germline. CDR3 bases: TGTGCCAGCAGAGCTCAGGGCCCAAATCCTCGTAGCAATCAGCCCCAGCATTTT. Translated, it gives CASRAQGPNPRSNQPQHF.

This clonotype was counted between two and nine times. The rearrangement uses TRBV20-1 and TRBJ2-4; 7 positions match TRBD2. Germline V CDR1 and CDR2: DFQATT, SNEGSKA (reference sequence). There are 16 residues in the CDR3. The V and J ends lost 3 bases and 1 base, in that order; junction bases with no gene match: 9. CDR3 in amino acids: CSASREVTMAKNIQYF. The CDR3 nucleotides are TGCAGTGCTAGTCGGGAGGTTACCATGGCCAAAAACATTCAGTACTTC.

The chain links TRBV30 to TRBJ2-6; D is possibly TRBD1 (5 bases). V lost 5 bases and J 0 bases, leaving 11 bases between the germline ends. This CDR3 contains 15 residues. The germline V gene encodes CDR1 GTSNPN and CDR2 SVGIG (reference sequence). This CDR3 reads CAWDSPFSGANVLTF. CDR3 in DNA: TGTGCCTGGGACAGTCCATTCTCTGGGGCCAACGTCCTGACTTTC. Combining the CDR3 with reference TRBV30 and TRBJ2-6 gives the whole variable domain SQTIHQWPATLVQPVGSPLSLECTVEGTSNPNLYWYRQAAGRGLQLLFYSVGIGQISSEVPQNLSASRPQDRQFILSSKKLLLSDSGFYLCAWDSPFSGANVLTFGAGSRLTVL.

The chain employs TRBV7-2 and TRBJ2-1, with D uncertain. The CDR3 is 13 residues long. Germline loops: CDR1 SGHTA, CDR2 FQGNSA. V lost 5 bases and J 10 bases, leaving 15 bases between the germline ends. CDR3 nucleotide sequence: TGTGCCAGCAGCGCCTCATCGATGGGGGAGCAGTTCTTC. Its protein is CASSASSMGEQFF.

The chain joins TRBV20-1 to TRBJ2-1; D gene unclear. Germline V CDR1 and CDR2: DFQATT, SNEGSKA (reference sequence). This CDR3 contains 13 residues. V lost 6 bases and J lost 3, with 12 bases in between. CDR3 in amino acids: CSAAARSYNEQFF. The CDR3 nucleotides are TGCAGTGCCGCCGCGAGGAGCTACAATGAGCAGTTCTTC.

This clonotype was seen only a few times. The rearrangement uses TRBV29-1 and TRBJ1-2; TRBD1 aligns across 9 bases. The ends lost 0 bases at V and 7 bases at J; junction bases unmatched: 9. Germline V gene sequence: CDR1 SQVTM, CDR2 ANQGSEA. The CDR3 is 15 residues long. The DNA of the CDR3 is TGCAGCGTTGAAGATCGGGGACAGGGAATGGGTGGCTACACCTTC. This gives the protein CSVEDRGQGMGGYTF.

This clonotype was observed a handful of times. The rearrangement uses TRBV7-6 and TRBJ2-6, with TRBD1 identical over 8 bases. The CDR3 length is 17 residues. The J segment lost 2 bases and the V segment lost 3 bases, leaving 6 bases of the junction unmatched. Per germline, CDR1 SGHVS and CDR2 FNYEAQ. CDR3 DNA: TGTGCCAGCAGCTTGGCAAGCAGGGGGCCTGGGGCCAACGTCCTGACTTTC. This encodes CASSLASRGPGANVLTF.

This clonotype has a handful of counts. V is TRBV27 and J is TRBJ2-7, with D perhaps being TRBD1 or TRBD2 (6 bases each). The V end was cut by 6 bases, the J end by 0 bases, with 15 bases between. The CDR3 sequence is 15 residues long. Germline CDR1 and CDR2: MNHEY and SMNVEV (reference sequence). The CDR3: CASREVGGASYEQYF. DNA of the CDR3: TGTGCCAGCAGGGAGGTGGGGGGCGCCTCCTACGAGCAGTACTTC.

This chain connects TRBV20-1 to TRBJ2-2; no reliable D call. Germline CDR1 and CDR2: DFQATT and SNEGSKA (reference sequence). V shed 4 bases and J shed 0 bases, with 0 bases lying between them. This CDR3 is 11 amino acids long. CDR3 loop: CSATNTGELFF. The DNA for the CDR3 is TGCAGTGCTACGAACACCGGGGAGCTGTTTTTT.

This clonotype has a handful of counts. The rearrangement uses TRBV29-1 and TRBJ2-3; D is unclear. From germline, CDR1 is SQVTM and CDR2 ANQGSEA. This CDR3 region has 13 residues. V was trimmed by 3 bases and J by 5 bases, leaving 12 bases between them. CDR3 in DNA: TGCAGCGTTGAGTCGGCAGCCGGAGATACGCAGTATTTT. It is translated as CSVESAAGDTQYF.

V and J are TRBV20-1 and TRBJ1-6; TRBD1 might be the D (5 bases). V dropped 4 bases and J dropped 4 bases, with 8 bases sitting between them. Germline CDR1 DFQATT, CDR2 SNEGSKA (reference sequence). The CDR3 contains 13 residues. The CDR3 protein is CSATGMYNSPLHF. CDR3 nucleotide sequence: TGCAGTGCTACAGGGATGTATAATTCACCCCTCCACTTT.

This clonotype was seen a few times. The chain is built from TRBV5-1 and TRBJ2-1; TRBD1 might be the D (6 bases). The CDR3 extends over 15 amino acids. V was trimmed by 5 bases and J by 3 bases, leaving 15 bases between them. Per germline, CDR1 SGHRS and CDR2 YFSETQ. CDR3 in amino acids: CASRGGQSNYNEQFF. CDR3 nucleotides: TGCGCCAGCAGGGGCGGACAGAGCAACTACAATGAGCAGTTCTTC.

The chain couples TRBV5-1 to TRBJ1-4, with 9 bases lining up with TRBD1. This CDR3 contains 17 residues. Germline V gene sequence: CDR1 SGHRS, CDR2 YFSETQ. V lost 4 bases, J lost 4 bases, and 11 bases stayed unmatched. CDR3: CASSPRPGTGINEKLFF. The DNA of the CDR3 is TGCGCCAGCAGCCCGAGACCCGGGACAGGGATTAATGAAAAACTGTTTTTT.

This clonotype has just a few counts. The V call is TRBV6-2 or TRBV6-3, the J call TRBJ2-2, with D perhaps matching TRBD2 (6 bases). The V end was cut by 7 bases, the J end by 0 bases, with 9 bases between. This CDR3 comprises 14 residues. The germline V gene encodes CDR1 MNHEY and CDR2 SVGEGT. DNA of the CDR3: TGTGCCAGCACCAGCGGGTCGAACACCGGGGAGCTGTTTTTT. It is translated as CASTSGSNTGELFF.

The J gene is TRBJ2-1, the V gene TRBV6-2 or TRBV6-3; 8 bases are shared with TRBD2. This CDR3 region has 15 residues. Germline assignment: CDR1 MNHEY and CDR2 SVGEGT. V was clipped by 5 bases and J by 9 bases; unmatched bases: 12. CDR3 residues: CASSTWGGRLIEQFF. As DNA, the CDR3 is TGTGCCAGCAGTACCTGGGGCGGGAGGTTAATTGAGCAGTTCTTC.

This clonotype was seen a few times. The chain recombines TRBV5-5 with TRBJ2-3; no definite D call. The CDR3 length is 12 residues. Trimming took off 0 bases at V and 5 bases at J, with 4 bases between the two ends. Germline V gives CDR1 SGHKS, CDR2 YYEKEE (reference sequence). CDR3 sequence reads: CASSLVVDTQYF. DNA for the CDR3: TGTGCCAGCAGCTTGGTAGTAGATACGCAGTATTTT.

There are a few counts of this clonotype. The chain is built from TRBV7-2 and TRBJ1-1; D gene uncertain. Trimming took off 3 bases at V and 8 bases at J, with 16 bases between the two ends. This CDR3 is built from 14 residues. Germline lookup yields CDR1 SGHTA and CDR2 FQGNSA. CDR3 in amino acids: CASSFFSSDGEAFF. The CDR3, as DNA: TGTGCCAGCAGCTTTTTTTCTTCCGACGGGGAAGCTTTCTTT.

This sequence joins TRBV12-3 or TRBV12-4 and TRBJ2-3; D is possibly TRBD1 or TRBD2 (6 bases each). The CDR3 runs to 17 residues. V was pared by 2 bases and J by 4 bases, with 19 bases between. The CDR3 nucleotides read TGTGCCAGCAGTTTAAATTTTCGGGGGCCTGGGGCAGATACGCAGTATTTT. Its protein is CASSLNFRGPGADTQYF.